This T cell receptor beta chain was recorded in a study of blood T cell repertoires in COVID-19. Overall study context: The samples span acute and convalescent COVID-19 from the United States, Italy and Spain. PBMCs, B-cell-depleted T cells, or T cells provided the cDNA or gDNA that made up the material.

Those who participated ranged in age from 18 to 89 years and resided in about 24 US areas. Per the study methods: Reference gene primers were amplified, and this amplification served to estimate nucleated cell counts. The repertoire was sequenced with immunoSEQ multiplex PCR; TCRdb's copy has only in-frame clones and lacks some. V, J and clone size are those of that table, while D and trimming were read from the DNA. The table has over 250,000 clones, about 88% seen once. Germline trimming cut 5 bases from V and 7 bases from J; bases unmatched to any gene: 2. There are 12 residues in the CDR3. The TCR was taken from a man in his sixties who had recovered from COVID-19. The sample comprised PBMCs or T cells enriched from blood (not recorded which). The chain has TRBV12-3 or TRBV12-4 and TRBJ1-5; the match to TRBD1 covers 7 bases. For the CDR3, the DNA is TGTGCCAGCAGTGACAGGGTACAGCCCCAGCATTTT. Translating it yields CASSDRVQPQHF.